This T cell receptor (beta chain) was obtained from a study of control samples from healthy donors and cancer patients. Profiled with immunoSEQ multiplex PCR; TCRdb holds only in-frame clones, not every one. The sample has about 20,000 clones, about 86% seen once. The V and J ends lost 2 bases and 6 bases respectively, with 1 base between them. Germline V gene data show CDR1 as SNHLY and CDR2 as FYNNEI. The CDR3 spans 10 residues. The sample consisted of PBMCs. This TCR came from a woman in her seventies with colorectal cancer. The J gene is TRBJ2-5, the V gene TRBV2; no clear D. The CDR3 nucleotides read TGTGCCAGCAGTGAACAGACCCAGTACTTC. It is translated as CASSEQTQYF.